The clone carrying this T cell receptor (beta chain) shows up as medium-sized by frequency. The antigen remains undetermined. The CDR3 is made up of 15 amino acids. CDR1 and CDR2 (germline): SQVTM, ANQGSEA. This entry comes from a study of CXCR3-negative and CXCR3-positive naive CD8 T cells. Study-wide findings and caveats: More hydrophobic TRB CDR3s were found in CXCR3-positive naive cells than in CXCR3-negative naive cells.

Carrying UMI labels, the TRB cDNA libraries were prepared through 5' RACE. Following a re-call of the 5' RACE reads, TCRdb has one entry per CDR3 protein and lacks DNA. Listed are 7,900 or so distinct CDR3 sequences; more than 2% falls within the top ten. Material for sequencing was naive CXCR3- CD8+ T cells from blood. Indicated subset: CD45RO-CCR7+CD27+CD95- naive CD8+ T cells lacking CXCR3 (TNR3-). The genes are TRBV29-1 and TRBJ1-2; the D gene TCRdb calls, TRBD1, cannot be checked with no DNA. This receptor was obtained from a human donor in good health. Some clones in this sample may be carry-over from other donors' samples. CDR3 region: CSVGPRDRVNYGYTF.